This T cell receptor (beta chain) was retrieved from a study of shared T cell receptors in the human thymus. Some clones are missing from TCRdb's copy, which holds only in-frame ones; the method was immunoSEQ multiplex PCR. This sample yields 700,000 or so clones, of which 70% to 90% are seen a single time; 0.0095% to 0.013% belongs to the top ten. The CDR3 loop spans 17 amino acids. The J segment lost 0 bases and the V segment lost 2 bases, leaving 5 bases of the junction unmatched. Germline loops: CDR1 LGHNA, CDR2 YNFKEQ. These sequences were also reported in another study, on human thymus T cells. From that report: Infants served as donors; they were healthy and Finnish and were having corrective surgery for congenital heart defects. From resections taken during corrective heart surgery, the thymus tissue was obtained. Highly overlapping thymic repertoires in unrelated individuals were reported by related research.

This TCR derives from a girl less than two years old with a congenital heart defect. This rearrangement joins TRBV4-2 to TRBJ2-1, with 9 positions matching TRBD2. Sequencing used thymocytes. The CDR3: CASSQHSGGHSYNEQFF. CDR3 nucleotide sequence: TGTGCCAGCAGCCAACATAGCGGGGGTCACTCCTACAATGAGCAGTTCTTC.